The sequence of this T cell receptor (beta chain) was determined in a study of T-cell memory formation after mild COVID-19. The trim removed 0 bases at V and 9 bases at J, leaving 19 bases unmatched. The germline V gene encodes CDR1 SGHRS and CDR2 YFSETQ. The CDR3 totals 19 residues. TCRdb fed the 5' RACE reads into MiXCR, producing one record per CDR3 protein. The sample shows roughly 620,000 distinct CDR3 sequences, about a sixth of them seen only once. This TCR was recovered from an adult woman who had mild COVID-19 (a few samples of this study predate the infection). Cell type and time point are not known. The sequencing sample was made of PBMCs or a T cell subset sorted from them (not recorded which). The chain has TRBV5-1 and TRBJ2-1, with 9 bases identical to TRBD2. CDR3 sequence: CASSLGGDLTSGPGGEQFF. The DNA of the CDR3 is TGCGCCAGCAGCTTGGGGGGTGACCTGACTAGCGGCCCCGGAGGTGAGCAGTTCTTC.